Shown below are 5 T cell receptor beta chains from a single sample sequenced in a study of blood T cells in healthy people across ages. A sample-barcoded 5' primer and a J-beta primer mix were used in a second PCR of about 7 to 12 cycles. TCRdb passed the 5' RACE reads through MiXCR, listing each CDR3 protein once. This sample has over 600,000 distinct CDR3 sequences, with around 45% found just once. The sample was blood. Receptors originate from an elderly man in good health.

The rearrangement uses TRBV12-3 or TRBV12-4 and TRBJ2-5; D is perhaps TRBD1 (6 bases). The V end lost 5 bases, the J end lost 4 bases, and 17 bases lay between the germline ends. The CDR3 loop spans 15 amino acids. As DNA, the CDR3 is TGTGCCAGCAGTCCCAATACAGGGTATGGAGAGACCCAGTACTTC. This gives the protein CASSPNTGYGETQYF.

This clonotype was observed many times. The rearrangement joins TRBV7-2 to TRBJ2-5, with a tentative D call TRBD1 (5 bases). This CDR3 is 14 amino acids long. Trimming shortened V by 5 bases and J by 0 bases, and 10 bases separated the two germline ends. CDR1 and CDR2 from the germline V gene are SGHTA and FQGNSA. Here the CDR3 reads CASSLDRYQETQYF. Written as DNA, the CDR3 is TGTGCCAGCAGCCTAGACAGATACCAAGAGACCCAGTACTTC.

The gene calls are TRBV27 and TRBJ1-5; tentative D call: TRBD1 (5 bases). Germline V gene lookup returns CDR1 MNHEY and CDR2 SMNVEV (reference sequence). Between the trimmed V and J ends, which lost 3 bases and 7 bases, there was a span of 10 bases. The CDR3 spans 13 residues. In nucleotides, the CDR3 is TGTGCCAGCAGTTTTGGGGACGGACAGCCCCAGCATTTT. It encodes CASSFGDGQPQHF.

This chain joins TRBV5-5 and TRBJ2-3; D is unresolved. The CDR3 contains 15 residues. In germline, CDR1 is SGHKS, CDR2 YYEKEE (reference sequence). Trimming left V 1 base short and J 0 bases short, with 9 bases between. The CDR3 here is CASSLRLGSTDTQYF. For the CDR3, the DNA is TGTGCCAGCAGCTTGCGTCTCGGTAGCACAGATACGCAGTATTTT.

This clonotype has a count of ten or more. CDR3 amino acids: CASSLNLDRAIYEQYF. CDR3 DNA: TGCGCCAGCAGCTTGAATCTGGACAGGGCCATTTACGAGCAGTACTTC. The genes are TRBV5-1 and TRBJ2-7; the match to TRBD1 covers 8 bases. Per germline, CDR1 SGHRS and CDR2 YFSETQ. V was pared by 1 base and J by 4 bases, with 10 bases of the junction left unmatched. This CDR3 has 16 amino acids.